Listed here are 5 T cell receptor beta chains from one sample, sequenced in a study of blood T cell repertoires in COVID-19 (dated by TCRdb to the early 2020s). The library was produced with the immunoSEQ multiplex PCR assay. This is the immuneACCESS table as TCRdb keeps it, with only in-frame sequences that have V and J called. A part of the clones is gone; compared with another copy, unresolved V genes explain less than half, and the rest is unexplained. For this sample there are about 190,000 clones; around 84% appear just once. The ten largest clones take up around 21% of the sample. Sequencing used peripheral blood. These receptors all stem from a human donor in a cohort sampled during active COVID-19.

The chain joins TRBV5-1 to TRBJ2-7; D remains ambiguous. The CDR3 extends over 13 amino acids. Germline-derived CDR1 and CDR2 are SGHRS and YFSETQ. Trimming took 4 bases from V and 4 from J, leaving 12 bases between them. This CDR3 is CASSPQSEYEQYF. The CDR3 coding sequence is TGCGCCAGCAGCCCCCAGAGCGAGTACGAGCAGTACTTC. Variable domain in full (rest from reference TRBV5-1 and TRBJ2-7): KAGVTQTPRYLIKTRGQQVTLSCSPISGHRSVSWYQQTPGQGLQFLFEYFSETQRNKGNFPGRFSGRQFSNSRSEMNVSTLELGDSALYLCASSPQSEYEQYFGPGTRLTVT.

The chain combines TRBV5-4 with TRBJ2-7; the D is unclear. Germline V gives CDR1 SGHNT, CDR2 YYREEE (reference sequence). This CDR3 contains 15 residues. V shed 0 bases and J shed 0 bases, with 10 bases lying between them. Here the CDR3 reads CASSLGGRSSYEQYF. In nucleotides, the CDR3 is TGTGCCAGCAGCTTGGGAGGCCGGAGCTCCTACGAGCAGTACTTC.

V is TRBV5-1 and J is TRBJ2-1, with TRBD2 as a possible D gene (6 bases). Between the trimmed V and J ends, which lost 0 bases and 1 base, there was a span of 14 bases. Germline CDR1 and CDR2: SGHRS and YFSETQ. There are 17 residues in the CDR3. The CDR3 loop is CASSLVPRDSSYNEQFF. CDR3 coding DNA: TGCGCCAGCAGCTTGGTTCCTCGGGACTCGTCCTACAATGAGCAGTTCTTC.

The genes are TRBV2 and TRBJ1-2, with D perhaps matching TRBD1 (5 bases). Germline CDR1 reads SNHLY; CDR2 reads FYNNEI. The CDR3 runs to 14 residues. V shed 6 bases and J shed 0 bases, with 11 bases lying between them. CDR3 DNA sequence: TGTGCCAGCAGCAGGGTGTCTTCTAACTATGGCTACACCTTC. The encoded protein is CASSRVSSNYGYTF.

This chain links TRBV27 with TRBJ2-7; D uncertain. This CDR3 is built from 14 residues. Trimming stripped 0 bases from V and 3 bases from J, with 9 bases between. The germline CDR1 and CDR2 sequences are MNHEY and SMNVEV (reference sequence). The CDR3 DNA reads as TGTGCCAGCAGTTTATCGAGAAGCTACTACGAGCAGTACTTC. Its translation is CASSLSRSYYEQYF.